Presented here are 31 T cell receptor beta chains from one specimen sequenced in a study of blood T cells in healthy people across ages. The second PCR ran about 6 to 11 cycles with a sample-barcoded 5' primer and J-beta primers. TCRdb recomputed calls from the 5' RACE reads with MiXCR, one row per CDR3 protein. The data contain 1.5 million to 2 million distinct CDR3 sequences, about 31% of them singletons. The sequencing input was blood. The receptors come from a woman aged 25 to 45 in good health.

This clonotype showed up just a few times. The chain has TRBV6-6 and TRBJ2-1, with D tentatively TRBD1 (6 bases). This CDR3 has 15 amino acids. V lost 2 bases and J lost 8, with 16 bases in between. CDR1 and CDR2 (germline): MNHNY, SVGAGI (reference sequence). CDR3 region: CASSYPGTTHHEQFF. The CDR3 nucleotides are TGTGCCAGCAGTTACCCCGGGACAACCCACCATGAGCAGTTCTTC.

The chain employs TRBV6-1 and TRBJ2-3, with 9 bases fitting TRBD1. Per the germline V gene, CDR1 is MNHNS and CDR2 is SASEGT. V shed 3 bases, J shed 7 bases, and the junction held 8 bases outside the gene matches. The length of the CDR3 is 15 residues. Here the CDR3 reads CASSDGTGYRNTQYF. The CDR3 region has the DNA TGTGCCAGCAGTGACGGGACAGGGTATCGGAATACGCAGTATTTT.

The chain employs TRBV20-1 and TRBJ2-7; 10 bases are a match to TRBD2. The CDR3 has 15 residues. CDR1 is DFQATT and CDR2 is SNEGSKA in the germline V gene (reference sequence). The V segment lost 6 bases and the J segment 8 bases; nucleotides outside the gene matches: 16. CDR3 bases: TGCAGTGCCCTTCTAGGACTAGCGGCTCAGGACCAGCAGTACTTC. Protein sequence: CSALLGLAAQDQQYF.

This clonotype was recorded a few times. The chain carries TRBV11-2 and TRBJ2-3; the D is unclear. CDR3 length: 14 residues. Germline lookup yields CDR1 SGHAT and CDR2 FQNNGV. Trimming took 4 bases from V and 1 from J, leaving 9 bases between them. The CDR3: CASSSILGTDTQYF. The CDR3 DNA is TGTGCCAGCAGCTCCATACTGGGCACAGATACGCAGTATTTT. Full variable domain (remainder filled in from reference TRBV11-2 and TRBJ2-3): EAGVAQSPRYKIIEKRQSVAFWCNPISGHATLYWYQQILGQGPKLLIQFQNNGVVDDSQLPKDRFSAERLKGVDSTLKIQPAKLEDSAVYLCASSSILGTDTQYFGPGTRLTVL.

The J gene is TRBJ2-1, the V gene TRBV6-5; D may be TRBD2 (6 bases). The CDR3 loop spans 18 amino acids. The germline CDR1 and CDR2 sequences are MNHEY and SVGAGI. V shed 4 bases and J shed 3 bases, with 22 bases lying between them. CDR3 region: CASSFYTSSGRIYNEQFF. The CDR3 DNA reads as TGTGCCAGCAGTTTTTACACGAGCAGTGGGAGGATCTACAATGAGCAGTTCTTC.

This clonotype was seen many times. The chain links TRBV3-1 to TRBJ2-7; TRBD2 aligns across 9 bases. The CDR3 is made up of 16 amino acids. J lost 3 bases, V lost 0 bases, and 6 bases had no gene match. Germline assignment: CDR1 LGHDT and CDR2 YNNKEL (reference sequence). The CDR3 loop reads CASSQDMGTSNYEQYF. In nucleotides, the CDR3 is TGTGCCAGCAGCCAAGACATGGGGACTAGCAACTACGAGCAGTACTTC.

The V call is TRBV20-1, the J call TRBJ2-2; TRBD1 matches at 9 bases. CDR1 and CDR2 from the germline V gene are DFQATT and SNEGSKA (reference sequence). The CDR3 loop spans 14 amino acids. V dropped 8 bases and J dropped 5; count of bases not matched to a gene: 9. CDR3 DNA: TGCAGTACTATGTCGGACAGGGGAACCGGGGAGCTGTTTTTT. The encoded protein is CSTMSDRGTGELFF.

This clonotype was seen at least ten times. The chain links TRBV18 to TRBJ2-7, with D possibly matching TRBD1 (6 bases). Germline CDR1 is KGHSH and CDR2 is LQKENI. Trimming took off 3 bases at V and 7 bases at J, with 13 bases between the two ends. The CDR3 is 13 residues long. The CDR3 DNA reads TGTGCCAGCTCACCGCAGGGGTCCGGGGAGCAGTACTTC. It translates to CASSPQGSGEQYF.

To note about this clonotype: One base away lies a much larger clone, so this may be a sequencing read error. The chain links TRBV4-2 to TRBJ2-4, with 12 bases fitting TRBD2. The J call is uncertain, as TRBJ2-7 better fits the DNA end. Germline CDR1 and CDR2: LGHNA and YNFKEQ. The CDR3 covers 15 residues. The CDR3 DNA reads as TGTGCCAGCAGCCAATTTGGACTAGCGGGGTACGAGCAGTACTTC. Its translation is CASSQFGLAGYEQYF.

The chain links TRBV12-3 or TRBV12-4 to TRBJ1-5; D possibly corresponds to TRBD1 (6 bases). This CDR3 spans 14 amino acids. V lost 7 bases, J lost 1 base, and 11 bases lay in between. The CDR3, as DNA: TGTGCCAGCACCTCGACAGGAAGCAATCAGCCCCAGCATTTT. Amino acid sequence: CASTSTGSNQPQHF.

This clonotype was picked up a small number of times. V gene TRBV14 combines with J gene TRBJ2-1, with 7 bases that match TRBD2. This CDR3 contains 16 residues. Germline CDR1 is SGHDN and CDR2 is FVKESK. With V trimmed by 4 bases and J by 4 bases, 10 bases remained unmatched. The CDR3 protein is CASSLLAEIQYNEQFF. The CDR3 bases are TGTGCCAGCAGCCTCCTAGCGGAGATACAATACAATGAGCAGTTCTTC.

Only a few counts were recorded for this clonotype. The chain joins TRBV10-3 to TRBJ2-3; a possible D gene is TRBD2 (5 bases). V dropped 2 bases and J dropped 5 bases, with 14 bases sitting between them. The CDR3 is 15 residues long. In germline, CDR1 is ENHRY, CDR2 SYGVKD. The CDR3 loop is CAISEGTSGGDTQYF. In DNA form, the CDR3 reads TGTGCCATCAGTGAGGGTACCTCCGGAGGAGATACGCAGTATTTT.

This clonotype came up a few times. The DNA of the CDR3 is TGTGCCAGCAGCCGGGACTGGGCCGGGGAGCTGTTTTTT. Its protein product is CASSRDWAGELFF. This chain links TRBV6-1 with TRBJ2-2, with D perhaps TRBD2 (6 bases). The CDR3 runs to 13 residues. V lost 6 bases, J lost 6 bases, and 11 bases lay in between. Germline V gives CDR1 MNHNS, CDR2 SASEGT.

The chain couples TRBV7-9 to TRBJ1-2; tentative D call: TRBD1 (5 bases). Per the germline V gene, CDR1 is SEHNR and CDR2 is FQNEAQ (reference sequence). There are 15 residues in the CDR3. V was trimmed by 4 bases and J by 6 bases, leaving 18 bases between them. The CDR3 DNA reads TGTGCCAGCAGCTCCCCGCGTAGGGGCGTTGATGGCTACACCTTC. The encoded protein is CASSSPRRGVDGYTF.

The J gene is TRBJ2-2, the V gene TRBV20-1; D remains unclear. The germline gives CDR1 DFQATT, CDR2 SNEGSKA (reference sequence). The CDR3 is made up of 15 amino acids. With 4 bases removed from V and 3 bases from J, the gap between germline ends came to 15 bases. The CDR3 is CSAIGTEHYTGELFF. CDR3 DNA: TGCAGTGCTATTGGTACGGAACATTACACCGGGGAGCTGTTTTTT.

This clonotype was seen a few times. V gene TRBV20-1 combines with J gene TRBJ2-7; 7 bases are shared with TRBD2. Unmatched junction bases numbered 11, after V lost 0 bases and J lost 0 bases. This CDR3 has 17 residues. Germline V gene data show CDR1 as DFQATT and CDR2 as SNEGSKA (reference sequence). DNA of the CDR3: TGCAGTGCTAGAGAGGCCCTCCCCGGGGGGAGCTCCTACGAGCAGTACTTC. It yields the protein CSAREALPGGSSYEQYF.

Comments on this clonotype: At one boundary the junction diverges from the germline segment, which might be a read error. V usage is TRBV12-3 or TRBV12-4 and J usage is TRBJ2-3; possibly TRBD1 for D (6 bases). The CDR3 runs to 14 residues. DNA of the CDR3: TGTGCCAGCAGCCGCACTAGTGCAGGGGATACGGAGTATTTT. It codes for CASSRTSAGDTEYF.

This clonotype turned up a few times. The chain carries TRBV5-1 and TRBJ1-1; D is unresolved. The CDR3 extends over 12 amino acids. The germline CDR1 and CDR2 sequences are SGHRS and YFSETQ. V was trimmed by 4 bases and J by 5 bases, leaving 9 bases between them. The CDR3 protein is CASSGLRTEAFF. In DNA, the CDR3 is TGCGCCAGCAGCGGGCTGAGGACTGAAGCTTTCTTT.

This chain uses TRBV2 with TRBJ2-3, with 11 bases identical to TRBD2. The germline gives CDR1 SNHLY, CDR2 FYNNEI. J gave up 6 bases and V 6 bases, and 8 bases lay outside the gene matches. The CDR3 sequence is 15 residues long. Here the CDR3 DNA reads TGTGCCAGCAGCCAACCCAGGACTAGCGGGGATACGCAGTATTTT. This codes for CASSQPRTSGDTQYF. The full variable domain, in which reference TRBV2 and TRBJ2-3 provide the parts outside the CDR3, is EPEVTQTPSHQVTQMGQEVILRCVPISNHLYFYWYRQILGQKVEFLVSFYNNEISEKSEIFDDQFSVERPDGSNFTLKIRSTKLEDSAMYFCASSQPRTSGDTQYFGPGTRLTVL.

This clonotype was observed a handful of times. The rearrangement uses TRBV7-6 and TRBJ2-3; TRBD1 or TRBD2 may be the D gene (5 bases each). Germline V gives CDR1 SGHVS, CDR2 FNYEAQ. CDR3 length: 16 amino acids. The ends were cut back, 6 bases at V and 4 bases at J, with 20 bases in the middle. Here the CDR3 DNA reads TGTGCCAGCAGACCTGGTAGGGGACGAGGATCAGATACGCAGTATTTT. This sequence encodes CASRPGRGRGSDTQYF.

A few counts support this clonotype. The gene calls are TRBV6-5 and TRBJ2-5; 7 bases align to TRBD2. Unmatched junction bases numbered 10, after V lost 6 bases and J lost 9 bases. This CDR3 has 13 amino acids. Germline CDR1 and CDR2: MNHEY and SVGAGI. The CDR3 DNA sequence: TGTGCCAGCAGCATGGGAGGGGCCGCGGCCCAGTACTTC. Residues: CASSMGGAAAQYF.

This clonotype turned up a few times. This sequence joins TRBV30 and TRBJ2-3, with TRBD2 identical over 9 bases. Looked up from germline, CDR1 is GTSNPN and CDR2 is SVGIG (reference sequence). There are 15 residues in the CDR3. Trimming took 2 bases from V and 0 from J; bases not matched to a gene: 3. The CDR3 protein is CAWSTGLASTDTQYF. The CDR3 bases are TGTGCCTGGAGTACCGGACTAGCGAGCACAGATACGCAGTATTTT. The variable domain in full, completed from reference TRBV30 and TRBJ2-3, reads SQTIHQWPATLVQPVGSPLSLECTVEGTSNPNLYWYRQAAGRGLQLLFYSVGIGQISSEVPQNLSASRPQDRQFILSSKKLLLSDSGFYLCAWSTGLASTDTQYFGPGTRLTVL.

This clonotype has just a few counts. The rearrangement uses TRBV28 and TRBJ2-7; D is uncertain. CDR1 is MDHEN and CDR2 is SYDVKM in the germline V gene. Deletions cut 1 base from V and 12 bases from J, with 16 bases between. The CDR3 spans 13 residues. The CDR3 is CASSLSNSRWLYF. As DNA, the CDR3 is TGTGCCAGCAGTTTATCCAACTCGAGGTGGCTGTACTTC.

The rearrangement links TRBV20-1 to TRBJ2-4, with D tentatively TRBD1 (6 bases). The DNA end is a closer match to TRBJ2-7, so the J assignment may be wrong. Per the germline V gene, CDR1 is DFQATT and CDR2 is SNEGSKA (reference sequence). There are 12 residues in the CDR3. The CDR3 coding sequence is TGCAGGGCGAGCGAGGGGGCCTACGAGCAGTACTTC. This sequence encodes CRASEGAYEQYF.

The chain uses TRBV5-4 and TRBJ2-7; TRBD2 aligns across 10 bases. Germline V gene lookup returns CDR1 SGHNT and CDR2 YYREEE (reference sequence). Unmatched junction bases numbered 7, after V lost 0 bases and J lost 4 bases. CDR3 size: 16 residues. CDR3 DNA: TGTGCCAGCAGCTTGGATAGCGGGAGGCTTGAGTACGAGCAGTACTTC. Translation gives CASSLDSGRLEYEQYF.

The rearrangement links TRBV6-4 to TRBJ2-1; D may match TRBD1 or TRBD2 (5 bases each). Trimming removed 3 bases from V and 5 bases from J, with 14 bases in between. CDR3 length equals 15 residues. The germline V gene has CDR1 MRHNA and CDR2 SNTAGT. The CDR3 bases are TGTGCCAGCAGTGATGGGCTGAGGGGAAACAATGAGCAGTTCTTC. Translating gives CASSDGLRGNNEQFF.

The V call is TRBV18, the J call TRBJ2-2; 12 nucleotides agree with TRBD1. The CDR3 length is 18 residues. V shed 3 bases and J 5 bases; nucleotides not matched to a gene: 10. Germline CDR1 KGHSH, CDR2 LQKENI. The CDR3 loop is CASSPPPGQGAGTGELFF. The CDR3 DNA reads TGTGCCAGCTCACCCCCACCGGGACAGGGGGCAGGAACCGGGGAGCTGTTTTTT.

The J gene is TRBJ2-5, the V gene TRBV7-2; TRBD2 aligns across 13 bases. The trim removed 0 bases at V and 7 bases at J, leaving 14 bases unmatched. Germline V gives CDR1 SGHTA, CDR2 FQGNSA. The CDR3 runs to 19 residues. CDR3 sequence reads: CASSLASSGLAGPRGTQYF. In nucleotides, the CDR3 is TGTGCCAGCAGCTTAGCGTCATCGGGACTAGCGGGGCCCCGGGGGACCCAGTACTTC.

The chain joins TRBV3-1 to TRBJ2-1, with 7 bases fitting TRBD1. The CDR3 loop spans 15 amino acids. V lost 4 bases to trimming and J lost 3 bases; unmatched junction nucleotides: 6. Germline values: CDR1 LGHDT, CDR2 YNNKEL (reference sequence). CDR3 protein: CASSLGTEFYNEQFF. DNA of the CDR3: TGTGCCAGCAGCCTCGGGACAGAGTTCTACAATGAGCAGTTCTTC.

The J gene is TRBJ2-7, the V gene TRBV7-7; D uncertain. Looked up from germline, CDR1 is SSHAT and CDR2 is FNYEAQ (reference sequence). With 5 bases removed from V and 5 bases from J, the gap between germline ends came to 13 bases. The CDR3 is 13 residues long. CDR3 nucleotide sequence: TGTGCCAGCAGCAAAACGGTTGGAGACGAGCAGTACTTC. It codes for CASSKTVGDEQYF. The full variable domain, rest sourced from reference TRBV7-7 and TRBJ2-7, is GAGVSQSPRYKVTKRGQDVTLRCDPISSHATLYWYQQALGQGPEFLTYFNYEAQPDKSGLPSDRFSAERPEGSISTLTIQRTEQRDSAMYRCASSKTVGDEQYFGPGTRLTVT.

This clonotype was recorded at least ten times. In DNA form, the CDR3 reads TGTGCCAGCAGCCAAGTGTCTGGCGGGGAGAAGCAAGAGACCCAGTACTTC. This sequence encodes CASSQVSGGEKQETQYF. The genes are TRBV4-2 and TRBJ2-5, with D perhaps matching TRBD2 (6 bases). The germline CDR1 and CDR2 sequences are LGHNA and YNFKEQ. This CDR3 spans 17 amino acids. V lost 1 base to trimming and J lost 2 bases, with 17 bases between them.